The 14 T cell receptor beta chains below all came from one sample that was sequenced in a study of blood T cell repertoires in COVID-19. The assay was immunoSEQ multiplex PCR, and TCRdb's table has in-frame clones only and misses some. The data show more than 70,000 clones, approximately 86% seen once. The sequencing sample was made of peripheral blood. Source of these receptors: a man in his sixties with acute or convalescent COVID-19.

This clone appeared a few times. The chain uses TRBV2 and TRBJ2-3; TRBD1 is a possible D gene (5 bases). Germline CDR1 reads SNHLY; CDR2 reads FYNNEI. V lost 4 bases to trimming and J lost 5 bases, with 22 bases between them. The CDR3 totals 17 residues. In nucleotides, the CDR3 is TGTGCCAGCAGTGGAGGCAGGGTCATTCTAGATAGAGATACGCAGTATTTT. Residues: CASSGGRVILDRDTQYF. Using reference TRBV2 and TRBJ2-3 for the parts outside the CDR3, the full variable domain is EPEVTQTPSHQVTQMGQEVILRCVPISNHLYFYWYRQILGQKVEFLVSFYNNEISEKSEIFDDQFSVERPDGSNFTLKIRSTKLEDSAMYFCASSGGRVILDRDTQYFGPGTRLTVL.

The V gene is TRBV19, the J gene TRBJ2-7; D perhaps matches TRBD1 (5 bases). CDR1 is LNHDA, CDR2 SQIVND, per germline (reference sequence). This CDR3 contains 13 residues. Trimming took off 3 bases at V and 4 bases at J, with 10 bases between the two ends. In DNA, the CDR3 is TGTGCCAGTAGTATTGGGGCTGAATACGAGCAGTACTTC. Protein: CASSIGAEYEQYF.

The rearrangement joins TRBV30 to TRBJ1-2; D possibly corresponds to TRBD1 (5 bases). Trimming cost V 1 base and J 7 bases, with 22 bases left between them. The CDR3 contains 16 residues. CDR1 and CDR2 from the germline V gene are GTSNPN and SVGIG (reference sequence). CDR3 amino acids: CAWSAVMGLGGAGYTF. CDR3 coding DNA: TGTGCCTGGAGTGCGGTTATGGGACTCGGAGGGGCTGGCTACACCTTC.

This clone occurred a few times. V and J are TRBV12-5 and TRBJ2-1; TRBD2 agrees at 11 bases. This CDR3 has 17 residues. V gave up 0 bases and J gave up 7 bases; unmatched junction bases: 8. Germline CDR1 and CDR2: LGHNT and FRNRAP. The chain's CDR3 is CASGLVPSSGRRNEQFF. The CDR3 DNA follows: TGTGCTAGTGGTTTGGTACCGTCTAGCGGGAGGAGGAATGAGCAGTTCTTC.

The CDR3 bases are TGTGCCAGCAGGCTCAGGGGAGATCAGCCCCAGCATTTT. It yields the protein CASRLRGDQPQHF. This sequence joins TRBV2 and TRBJ1-5, with TRBD1 as a possible D gene (6 bases). Looked up from germline, CDR1 is SNHLY and CDR2 is FYNNEI. Trimming took 6 bases from V and 5 from J, leaving 11 bases between them. This CDR3 region has 13 residues.

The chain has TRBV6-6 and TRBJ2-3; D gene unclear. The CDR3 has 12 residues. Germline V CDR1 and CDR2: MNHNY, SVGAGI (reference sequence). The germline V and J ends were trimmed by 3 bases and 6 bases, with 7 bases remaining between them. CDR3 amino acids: CASSYSPDTQYF. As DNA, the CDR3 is TGTGCCAGCAGTTATTCTCCGGATACGCAGTATTTT.

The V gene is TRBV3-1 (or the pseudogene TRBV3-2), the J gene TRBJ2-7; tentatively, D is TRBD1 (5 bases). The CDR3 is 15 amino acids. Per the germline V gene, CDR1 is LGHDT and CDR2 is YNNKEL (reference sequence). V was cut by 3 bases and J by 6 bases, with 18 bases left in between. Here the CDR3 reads CASSHSTGTEAEQYF. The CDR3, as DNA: TGTGCCAGCAGCCATTCAACAGGAACTGAGGCCGAGCAGTACTTC.

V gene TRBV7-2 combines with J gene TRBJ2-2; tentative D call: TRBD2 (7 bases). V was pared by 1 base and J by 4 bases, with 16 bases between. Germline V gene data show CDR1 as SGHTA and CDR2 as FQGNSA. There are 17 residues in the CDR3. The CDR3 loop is CASSLVKGGGITGELFF. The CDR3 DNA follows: TGTGCCAGCAGCTTAGTGAAGGGCGGGGGCATCACCGGGGAGCTGTTTTTT.

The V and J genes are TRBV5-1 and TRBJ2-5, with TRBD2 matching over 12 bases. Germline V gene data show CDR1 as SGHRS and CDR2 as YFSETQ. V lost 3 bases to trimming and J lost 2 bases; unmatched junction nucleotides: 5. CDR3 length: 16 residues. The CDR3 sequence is CASSSGLAGQQETQYF. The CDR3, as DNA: TGCGCCAGCAGCTCCGGACTAGCGGGGCAACAAGAGACCCAGTACTTC.

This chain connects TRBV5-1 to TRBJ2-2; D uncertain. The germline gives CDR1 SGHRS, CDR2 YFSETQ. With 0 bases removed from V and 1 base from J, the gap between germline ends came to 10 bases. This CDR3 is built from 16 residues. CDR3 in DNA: TGCGCCAGCAGCTTGGCCTTAGTCGGGAACACCGGGGAGCTGTTTTTT. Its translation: CASSLALVGNTGELFF.

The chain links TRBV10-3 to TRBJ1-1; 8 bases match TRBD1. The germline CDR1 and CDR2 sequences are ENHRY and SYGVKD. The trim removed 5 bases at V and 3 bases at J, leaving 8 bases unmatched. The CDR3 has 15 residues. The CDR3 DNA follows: TGTGCCATCAGTCCCGGACAGGGAGGATACACTGAAGCTTTCTTT. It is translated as CAISPGQGGYTEAFF.

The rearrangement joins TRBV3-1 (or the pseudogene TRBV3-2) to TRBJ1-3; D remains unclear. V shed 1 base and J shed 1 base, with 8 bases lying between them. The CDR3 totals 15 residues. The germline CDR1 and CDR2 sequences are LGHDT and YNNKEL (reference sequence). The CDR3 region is CASSQGELSGNTIYF. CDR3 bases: TGTGCCAGCAGCCAAGGGGAGCTATCTGGAAACACCATATATTTT.

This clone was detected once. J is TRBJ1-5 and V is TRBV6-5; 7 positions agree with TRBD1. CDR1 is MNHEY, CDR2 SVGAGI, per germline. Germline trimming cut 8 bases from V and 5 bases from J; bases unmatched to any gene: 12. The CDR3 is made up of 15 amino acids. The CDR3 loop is CASRPTGVGYQPQHF. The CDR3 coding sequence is TGTGCCAGCCGGCCCACAGGGGTAGGATATCAGCCCCAGCATTTT.

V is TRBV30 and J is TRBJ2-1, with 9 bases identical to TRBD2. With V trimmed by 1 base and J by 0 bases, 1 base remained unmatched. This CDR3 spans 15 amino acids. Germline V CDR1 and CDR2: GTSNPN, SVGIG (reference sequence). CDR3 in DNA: TGTGCCTGGAGTGGTAGCGGGAGCTCCTACAATGAGCAGTTCTTC. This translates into CAWSGSGSSYNEQFF.